This TCR beta chain comes out of a study of blood T cell repertoires in COVID-19. About the research overall: Collection of acute and convalescent COVID-19 samples took place in the United States, Italy and Spain. In each case, the material was cDNA or gDNA derived from T cells, B-cell-depleted T cells, or PBMCs.

V lost 3 bases, J lost 0 bases, and 18 bases lay in between. Germline V CDR1 and CDR2: MDHEN, SYDVKM. This CDR3 region has 18 residues. This clone turned up a few times. Authors' analysis steps: Counts of nucleated cells, estimated from reference gene primer amplification, were obtained. Sequencing was performed with immunoSEQ multiplex PCR; in TCRdb, only in-frame clones are kept and a portion is missing. The DNA gave D and trimming, while V, J and clone size come from that table. The sample has tens of thousands of clones, approximately 86% seen once. The sequenced material came from peripheral blood. This chain joins TRBV28 and TRBJ1-3, with D unclear. The sequence was collected from a man in his 70s with acute or convalescent COVID-19. The chain's CDR3 is CASSFSGFTGLSGNTIYF. As DNA, the CDR3 is TGTGCCAGCAGTTTTTCGGGGTTTACGGGCCTCTCTGGAAACACCATATATTTT.